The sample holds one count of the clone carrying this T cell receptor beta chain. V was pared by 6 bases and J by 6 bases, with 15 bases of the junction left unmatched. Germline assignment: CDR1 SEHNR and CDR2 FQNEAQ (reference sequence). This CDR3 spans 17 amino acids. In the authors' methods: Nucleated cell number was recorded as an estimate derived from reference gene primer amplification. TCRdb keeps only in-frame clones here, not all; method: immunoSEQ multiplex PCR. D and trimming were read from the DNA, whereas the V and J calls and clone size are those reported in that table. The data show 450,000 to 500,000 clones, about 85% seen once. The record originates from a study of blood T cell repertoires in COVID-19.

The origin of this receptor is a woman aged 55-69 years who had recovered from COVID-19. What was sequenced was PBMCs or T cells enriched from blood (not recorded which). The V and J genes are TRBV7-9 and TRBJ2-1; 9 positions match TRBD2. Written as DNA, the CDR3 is TGTGCCAGCAGACCGGGCGGCGGGGGGGCCGCGGGCAATGAGCAGTTCTTC. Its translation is CASRPGGGGAAGNEQFF. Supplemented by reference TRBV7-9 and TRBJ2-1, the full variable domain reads DTGVSQNPRHKITKRGQNVTFRCDPISEHNRLYWYRQTLGQGPEFLTYFQNEAQLEKSRLLSDRFSAERPKGSFSTLEIQRTEQGDSAMYLCASRPGGGGAAGNEQFFGPGTRLTVL.